This T cell receptor (beta chain) was found in a study of blood T cell repertoires in COVID-19. Looking at the study overall: The United States, Italy and Spain provided the acute and convalescent COVID-19 samples. PBMCs, B-cell-depleted T cells, or T cells were the source of the cDNA or gDNA that made up the material.

After removal of 4 bases from V and 1 base from J, the junction contained 9 bases not matched to a gene. The CDR3 is 16 residues long. CDR1 SGHNT and CDR2 YYREEE come from the germline V gene (reference sequence). Authors' analysis steps: By means of reference gene primer amplification, nucleated cell counts were estimated. Clones were read by immunoSEQ multiplex PCR, and TCRdb kept only the in-frame ones, dropping some. Clonal size and the V and J genes are those of that table, whereas D and trimming came from the DNA. Here the sample spans around 250,000 clones, just under 85% being singletons. A single count supports this clone.

The rearrangement links TRBV5-4 to TRBJ1-2, with 8 bases matching TRBD1. The specimen was peripheral blood. This clonotype was sampled from a woman of 80 years or more with acute or convalescent COVID-19. The CDR3 DNA reads TGTGCCAGCAGCGTATACGACAGGGGATTTAACTATGGCTACACCTTC. Amino acids: CASSVYDRGFNYGYTF.